This entry lists 29 T cell receptor beta chains sequenced from one sample in a study of regulatory T cells in long-lasting Graves disease. Investigators prepared the TCR beta libraries by applying iRepertoire HTBI primers and Arm-PCR of CDR3 regions. TCRdb used MiXCR to reprocess the multiplex PCR reads, holding one entry per CDR3 protein. The repertoire holds some 430,000 distinct CDR3 sequences, with roughly 21% as singletons. Specified time point: persistent/refractory GD, antithyroid drugs over 5 years with positive TRAb. PBMC RNA was the source of the TCR library. The sequences come from peripheral blood mononuclear cells (PBMCs), collected when the disease was refractory, from a patient treated with antithyroid drugs. These receptors were collected from a female donor with Graves disease.

Comments on this clonotype: At one end the junction does not follow the germline gene, possibly because of a read error. The chain joins TRBV15 to TRBJ2-7; 7 bases map to TRBD1. Germline loops: CDR1 LNHNV, CDR2 YYDKDF (reference sequence). This CDR3 has 16 amino acids. As DNA, the CDR3 is TGTACCACCAGCAGGGGACCCCCACAGGGGAACTACGAGCAGTACTTC. This encodes CTTSRGPPQGNYEQYF.

The table lists this clonotype with many counts. The gene calls are TRBV7-2 and TRBJ1-1; a possible D gene is TRBD1 (5 bases). CDR1 SGHTA and CDR2 FQGNSA come from the germline V gene. V was shortened by 5 bases and J by 1 base, with 14 bases between the two germline ends. The CDR3 loop spans 15 amino acids. The CDR3 reads CASSQGAAGNTEAFF. The CDR3 bases are TGTGCCAGCAGCCAGGGAGCTGCTGGGAACACTGAAGCTTTCTTT.

As for this clonotype: The junction and the germline gene differ at one end; a read error may be behind it. The genes are TRBV4-1 and TRBJ2-7; D might be TRBD1 (5 bases). In germline, CDR1 is MGHRA, CDR2 YSYEKL. The CDR3 is made up of 15 amino acids. CDR3 bases: TGCGCCAGCAGACAAGCCCCAGGGTGGACCTACGAGCAGTACTTC. It encodes CASRQAPGWTYEQYF.

The chain couples TRBV29-1 to TRBJ2-5; 10 bases are shared with TRBD2. Germline assignment: CDR1 SQVTM and CDR2 ANQGSEA. This CDR3 comprises 14 residues. Losses at the gene ends were 6 bases for V and 3 bases for J; bases not matched to a gene: 7. The CDR3 DNA reads TGCAGCGTGGGAATTGGACTAGCGGAAGAGACCCAGTACTTC. Amino acid sequence: CSVGIGLAEETQYF.

J is TRBJ2-7 and V is TRBV6-2 or TRBV6-3; the match to TRBD1 covers 8 bases. This CDR3 is 14 amino acids long. The germline gives CDR1 MNHEY, CDR2 SVGEGT. V lost 5 bases and J lost 5; bases outside the gene matches: 8. The CDR3 sequence: CASSPTGAPDEQYF. The CDR3 DNA follows: TGTGCCAGCAGTCCGACAGGGGCCCCCGACGAGCAGTACTTC.

The V and J genes are TRBV6-1 and TRBJ1-3, with no clear D. The CDR3 extends over 12 amino acids. The V gene lost 10 bases and the J gene lost 3 bases, with 10 bases spanning the gap. Germline CDR1 and CDR2: MNHNS and SASEGT. The CDR3 DNA sequence: TGTGCCACCATCTTCAGTGGAAACACCATATATTTT. The encoded protein is CATIFSGNTIYF.

The rearrangement uses TRBV5-1 and TRBJ2-5; D is perhaps TRBD1 (5 bases). CDR1 is SGHRS and CDR2 is YFSETQ in the germline V gene. V dropped 4 bases and J dropped 2 bases, with 15 bases sitting between them. This CDR3 is built from 15 residues. CDR3 loop: CASSPGPSIQETQYF. Written as DNA, the CDR3 is TGCGCCAGCAGCCCAGGGCCCAGTATTCAAGAGACCCAGTACTTC.

This clonotype was counted a single time. A read error may explain this, as a much larger clone is one base away. The chain carries TRBV28 and TRBJ2-2, with 12 bases lining up with TRBD2. Germline CDR1 and CDR2: MDHEN and SYDVKM. The CDR3 has 18 residues. The CDR3 nucleotides are TGTGCCAGCAGTCCCCGACTAGCGGGGGCTTTGGTCACCGGGGAGCTGGTTTTT. It translates to CASSPRLAGALVTGELVF.

This clonotype was detected ten times or more. This chain connects TRBV12-3 or TRBV12-4 to TRBJ1-2; a weak D match, TRBD1 (5 bases). The V end lost 7 bases, the J end lost 4 bases, and 10 bases lay between the germline ends. This CDR3 region has 12 residues. This CDR3 reads CASTRQTYGYTF. The CDR3 bases are TGTGCCAGCACCCGACAGACCTATGGCTACACCTTC.

This clonotype appeared a few times. This could be a read error, since a much larger clone is one nucleotide away. The chain has TRBV11-2 and TRBJ1-1; D is undetermined. This CDR3 comprises 14 residues. Germline V gene lookup returns CDR1 SGHAT and CDR2 FQNNGV. Here the CDR3 reads CAGSHLEGSTEAFF. The CDR3, as DNA: TGTGCCGGCAGCCACCTCGAGGGTTCAACTGAAGCTTTCTTT.

This clonotype was seen a handful of times. V gene TRBV28 combines with J gene TRBJ2-2; no clear D gene. Trimming removed 6 bases at V and 8 bases at J, with 10 bases between. The length of the CDR3 is 12 residues. Germline-derived CDR1 and CDR2 are MDHEN and SYDVKM. CDR3 in amino acids: CASSLTKGELFF. The CDR3 DNA sequence: TGTGCCAGCAGCCTGACAAAGGGGGAGCTGTTTTTT. Full variable domain (missing parts from reference TRBV28 and TRBJ2-2): DVKVTQSSRYLVKRTGEKVFLECVQDMDHENMFWYRQDPGLGLRLIYFSYDVKMKEKGDIPEGYSVSREKKERFSLILESASTNQTSMYLCASSLTKGELFFGEGSRLTVL.

The J gene is TRBJ1-6, the V gene TRBV9; D is unresolved. Per germline, CDR1 SGDLS and CDR2 YYNGEE. The CDR3 covers 16 residues. The V gene lost 0 bases and the J gene lost 0 bases, with 7 bases spanning the gap. CDR3 residues: CASSVGGGSYNSPLHF. Here the CDR3 DNA reads TGTGCCAGCAGCGTAGGGGGTGGCTCCTATAATTCACCCCTCCACTTT.

This clonotype has a count of ten or more. V is TRBV12-3 or TRBV12-4 and J is TRBJ1-5; D remains ambiguous. This CDR3 has 14 amino acids. Trimming took off 3 bases at V and 6 bases at J, with 12 bases between the two ends. CDR3 bases: TGTGCCAGCAGTTTTCTCGGGAGCGGTCAGCCCCAGCATTTT. This sequence encodes CASSFLGSGQPQHF.

The chain links TRBV9 to TRBJ1-1; D is possibly TRBD1 (6 bases). V was pared by 3 bases and J by 5 bases, with 20 bases between. The CDR3 is 16 amino acids. The V gene's germline CDR1 is SGDLS and CDR2 YYNGEE. For the CDR3, the DNA is TGTGCCAGCAGCGGATTCCCCAGGGGAAGGGGAACTGAAGCTTTCTTT. As protein: CASSGFPRGRGTEAFF.

This clonotype was seen a single time. The V call is TRBV28, the J call TRBJ2-3; possible D gene TRBD2, 6 bases. The germline gives CDR1 MDHEN, CDR2 SYDVKM. The CDR3 loop spans 15 amino acids. V gave up 8 bases and J gave up 2 bases, with 17 bases separating them. The CDR3 DNA reads as TGTGCCAGCTCCGAACGGGCGGGGAACACAGATACGCAGTATTTT. Translating it yields CASSERAGNTDTQYF.

This clonotype occurred many times. A junction end diverges from the germline sequence, so it may reflect a read error. The V gene is TRBV28, the J gene TRBJ2-5; D gene uncertain. This CDR3 region has 14 residues. Per germline, CDR1 MDHEN and CDR2 SYDVKM. As DNA, the CDR3 is TGTGCCAGCAGTTCAGACATCTCCAGAGAGAGCCAGTACTTC. Its translation is CASSSDISRESQYF.

In its sample, this clonotype was seen many times. V usage is TRBV7-9 and J usage is TRBJ1-1; a weak D match, TRBD1 (6 bases). Trimming stripped 3 bases from V and 3 bases from J, with 11 bases between. The CDR3 sequence is 14 residues long. In germline, CDR1 is SEHNR, CDR2 FQNEAQ (reference sequence). In DNA form, the CDR3 reads TGTGCCAGCAGCTTTACAGGGATCGACACTGAAGCTTTCTTT. Encoded protein: CASSFTGIDTEAFF. Variable domain in full (rest from reference TRBV7-9 and TRBJ1-1): DTGVSQNPRHKITKRGQNVTFRCDPISEHNRLYWYRQTLGQGPEFLTYFQNEAQLEKSRLLSDRFSAERPKGSFSTLEIQRTEQGDSAMYLCASSFTGIDTEAFFGQGTRLTVV.

The DNA of the CDR3 is TGTGCCAGCAGCTTGCAGGGGGCGGGCATTCAGTACTTC. Translated, it gives CASSLQGAGIQYF. J is TRBJ2-4 and V is TRBV5-6; 8 nucleotides match TRBD1. V lost 1 base, J lost 9 bases, and 3 bases stayed unmatched. The CDR3 totals 13 residues. Germline CDR1 SGHDT, CDR2 YYEEEE. Based on the CDR3 plus reference TRBV5-6 and TRBJ2-4, the full variable domain is DAGVTQSPTHLIKTRGQQVTLRCSPKSGHDTVSWYQQALGQGPQFIFQYYEEEERQRGNFPDRFSGHQFPNYSSELNVNALLLGDSALYLCASSLQGAGIQYFGAGTRLSVL.

This clonotype was seen repeatedly, ten times or more. The rearrangement links TRBV12-3 or TRBV12-4 to TRBJ1-4; 10 bases are a match to TRBD1. V was pared by 3 bases and J by 8 bases, with 9 bases of the junction left unmatched. CDR3 length equals 16 residues. In nucleotides, the CDR3 is TGTGCCAGCAGTTTCGTGGGACAGGGGCCCCAAGAAAAACTGTTTTTT. Translating gives CASSFVGQGPQEKLFF.

This clonotype was counted a few times. A far larger clone is one base from this, pointing to a likely read error. The J gene is TRBJ2-4, the V gene TRBV28, with D perhaps being TRBD1 or TRBD2 (5 bases each). Judging by the DNA end, TRBJ2-5 fits better; the J call may be wrong. The CDR3 consists of 14 residues. The V gene's germline CDR1 is MDHEN and CDR2 SYDVKM. Here the CDR3 DNA reads TGTGCCAGCAGTCAACCGTTGGGTGGGGGGACCCAGTACTTC. Translating it yields CASSQPLGGGTQYF.

Ten or more counts support this clonotype. The J gene is TRBJ2-7, the V gene TRBV2; TRBD1 matches 9 bases. The CDR3 has 17 residues. Germline V lookup: CDR1 SNHLY, CDR2 FYNNEI. The trim removed 6 bases at V and 4 bases at J, leaving 16 bases unmatched. CDR3 sequence: CASSRDRAGPTFYEQYF. The CDR3 DNA reads as TGTGCCAGCAGCCGGGACAGGGCCGGACCAACCTTTTACGAGCAGTACTTC.

This clonotype was detected many times. The chain combines TRBV2 with TRBJ2-7; D call uncertain. The CDR3 contains 11 residues. V lost 8 bases and J lost 5, with 10 bases in between. Germline V lookup: CDR1 SNHLY, CDR2 FYNNEI. CDR3 nucleotides: TGTGCCAGCCGGTTGTCGGACGAGCAGTACTTC. Amino acid sequence: CASRLSDEQYF.

The table lists this clonotype with many counts. J is TRBJ2-5 and V is TRBV11-3, with 9 bases identical to TRBD1. The CDR3 is 14 residues long. Germline CDR1 SGHNT, CDR2 YENEEA. Unmatched junction bases numbered 6, after V lost 5 bases and J lost 5 bases. In nucleotides, the CDR3 is TGTGCCAGCAGCCCTACAGGGGGCTTGGAGACCCAGTACTTC. Its translation is CASSPTGGLETQYF.

This clonotype was counted at least ten times. The V call is TRBV12-3 or TRBV12-4, the J call TRBJ1-1; the D is unclear. The CDR3 sequence is 12 residues long. The V end was cut by 5 bases, the J end by 4 bases, with 8 bases between. The CDR3 loop reads CASSQLPTEAFF. As DNA, the CDR3 is TGTGCCAGCAGTCAGCTTCCCACTGAAGCTTTCTTT.

This clonotype was counted at least ten times. The chain carries TRBV11-2 and TRBJ2-6, with unresolved D. Germline V CDR1 and CDR2: SGHAT, FQNNGV. The CDR3 is made up of 15 amino acids. Trimming stripped 5 bases from V and 0 bases from J, with 8 bases between. This CDR3 is CASSEFSSGANVLTF. CDR3 nucleotides: TGTGCCAGCAGCGAGTTCAGCTCTGGGGCCAACGTCCTGACTTTC.

In its sample, this clonotype was seen a few times. J is TRBJ1-1 and V is TRBV7-6; D may be TRBD1 (5 bases). This CDR3 region has 14 residues. V was shortened by 5 bases and J by 5 bases, with 15 bases between the two germline ends. CDR1 and CDR2 (germline): SGHVS, FNYEAQ. Written as DNA, the CDR3 is TGTGCCAGCAGCACCCGCCAGGGAACAACTGAAGCTTTCTTT. It is translated as CASSTRQGTTEAFF.

V gene TRBV20-1 combines with J gene TRBJ2-7; 8 nucleotides line up with TRBD1. The CDR3 extends over 15 amino acids. V shed 3 bases, J shed 0 bases, and the junction held 7 bases outside the gene matches. Germline lookup yields CDR1 DFQATT and CDR2 SNEGSKA (reference sequence). The CDR3: CSARSRDRSSYEQYF. The CDR3 nucleotides read TGCAGTGCTAGGTCCCGGGACAGGAGCTCCTACGAGCAGTACTTC.

This clonotype came up many times. The rearrangement joins TRBV2 to TRBJ1-2; 9 bases map to TRBD1. In germline, CDR1 is SNHLY, CDR2 FYNNEI. The CDR3 totals 13 residues. J lost 7 bases, V lost 8 bases, and 8 bases had no gene match. This chain's CDR3 is CASSQGAASGYTF. The CDR3 nucleotides are TGTGCCAGCTCACAGGGGGCGGCGAGTGGCTACACCTTC.

As to this clonotype: A far larger clone is just one base off, so this is likely a read error. The chain is built from TRBV5-6 and TRBJ1-2; D not resolved. Germline CDR1 and CDR2: SGHDT and YYEEEE. V lost 1 base, J lost 2 bases, and 9 bases lay in between. The length of the CDR3 is 14 residues. CDR3 sequence: CASSLSRTNYGYTF. CDR3 bases: TGTGCCAGCAGCTTGTCACGGACGAACTATGGCTACACCTTC.